A selection of T cell receptor beta chains follows, all from one sample in a study of T cells after yellow fever vaccination. MiXCR was run by TCRdb on the 5' RACE reads, yielding one entry per CDR3 protein. This repertoire shows almost 600,000 distinct CDR3 sequences, roughly 14% found once; its top ten account for over 13%. Here the sequenced sample was PBMCs, taken on the day of the yellow fever booster vaccination. These receptors were obtained from a man under 40 who received the YFV17D yellow fever vaccine. CDR3s include the opening cysteine and the closing phenylalanine or tryptophan. Fields, in order: V gene, clone size, J gene, D gene, CDR3 DNA, CDR3 protein. D genes are given only for firm matches. Size is omitted from some rows. Given values are once, few, many or a class for expanded clones.

v_call: TRBV7-9; clone_size: -; j_call: TRBJ1-5; d_call: -; cdr3_nt: TGTGCCAGCAGCCCGGCCCAACCGGGCCTTCAGCCCCAGCATTTT; cdr3_aa: CASSPAQPGLQPQHF
v_call: TRBV20-1; clone_size: few; j_call: TRBJ2-1; d_call: -; cdr3_nt: TGCAGTGCTACGGTCGGGAGCGCTGAGCAGTTCTTC; cdr3_aa: CSATVGSAEQFF
v_call: TRBV20-1; clone_size: few; j_call: TRBJ1-3; d_call: -; cdr3_nt: TGCAGTGCACCTGCTCCCTCTGGAAACACCATATATTTT; cdr3_aa: CSAPAPSGNTIYF
v_call: TRBV28; clone_size: -; j_call: TRBJ2-2; d_call: -; cdr3_nt: TGTGCCAGCAGTTTGGTGACGCCGAACACCGGGGAGCTGTTTTTT; cdr3_aa: CASSLVTPNTGELFF
v_call: TRBV5-1; clone_size: -; j_call: TRBJ2-7; d_call: -; cdr3_nt: TGCGCCAGCAGCTCGGGTCGAGGGACGGCATACGAGCAGTACTTC; cdr3_aa: CASSSGRGTAYEQYF
v_call: TRBV3-1; clone_size: -; j_call: TRBJ2-7; d_call: TRBD1; cdr3_nt: TGTGCCAGCAGCTTCGCCGGGACAGGGATCTACGAGCAGTACTTC; cdr3_aa: CASSFAGTGIYEQYF
v_call: TRBV7-2; clone_size: -; j_call: TRBJ2-5; d_call: -; cdr3_nt: TGTGCCAGCAGCTTATTCGGGCCCCAAGAGACCCAGTACTTC; cdr3_aa: CASSLFGPQETQYF
v_call: TRBV2; clone_size: few; j_call: TRBJ2-6; d_call: -; cdr3_nt: TGTGCCAGCAAAGCGAGGGAAACCTCTGGGGCCAACGTCCTGACTTTC; cdr3_aa: CASKARETSGANVLTF
v_call: TRBV7-8; clone_size: -; j_call: TRBJ2-1; d_call: TRBD1; cdr3_nt: TGTGCCAGCAGCCTCCGAGGGACAGACCCCAGGGAGCAGTTCTTC; cdr3_aa: CASSLRGTDPREQFF
v_call: TRBV5-6; clone_size: -; j_call: TRBJ1-4; d_call: -; cdr3_nt: TGTGCCAGCAGCTTGTCGAGGTCGGGTGAAAAACTGTTTTTT; cdr3_aa: CASSLSRSGEKLFF
v_call: TRBV5-1; clone_size: few; j_call: TRBJ2-7; d_call: TRBD2; cdr3_nt: TGCGCCAGCAGCTCGGGACTAGCGGGAAACTCCTACGAGCAGTACTTC; cdr3_aa: CASSSGLAGNSYEQYF
v_call: TRBV20-1; clone_size: many; j_call: TRBJ2-1; d_call: TRBD1; cdr3_nt: TGCAGTGCTCCTTCCCACAGGGGCCTCTCCTACAATGAGCAGTTCTTC; cdr3_aa: CSAPSHRGLSYNEQFF